This entry lists 22 T cell receptor beta chains sequenced from one sample in a study of blood T cell repertoires in COVID-19. Here immunoSEQ multiplex PCR was the method, and the copy in TCRdb shows in-frame clones only, minus some. The table has under 200,000 clones, roughly 90% seen once. The sample taken for sequencing was PBMCs or T cells enriched from blood (not recorded which). These TCRs come from a woman between 50 and 59 years old who had recovered from COVID-19.

The gene calls are TRBV4-3 and TRBJ2-5, with TRBD2 as a possible D gene (7 bases). With 2 bases removed from V and 3 bases from J, the gap between germline ends came to 22 bases. The CDR3 totals 18 residues. Germline V gene sequence: CDR1 LGHNA, CDR2 YSLEER. The CDR3 DNA sequence: TGCGCCAGCAGCCAAATACCTACCGGGGGCGGGGGAGAAGAGACCCAGTACTTC. Translating gives CASSQIPTGGGGEETQYF.

The genes are TRBV6-2 or TRBV6-3 and TRBJ2-1; weak D call: TRBD2 (6 bases). Germline V gives CDR1 MNHEY, CDR2 SVGEGT. The CDR3 totals 14 residues. Deletions cut 5 bases from V and 6 bases from J, with 14 bases between. The CDR3 region is CASSRPGLSNEQFF. The DNA of the CDR3 is TGTGCCAGCAGTCGTCCGGGACTGTCCAATGAGCAGTTCTTC.

The chain combines TRBV4-1 with TRBJ2-5, with TRBD2 matching 8 bases. V lost 0 bases, J lost 5 bases, and 5 bases stayed unmatched. This CDR3 has 15 amino acids. Germline V gene lookup returns CDR1 MGHRA and CDR2 YSYEKL. CDR3: CASSQDGGGRETQYF. The CDR3 DNA is TGCGCCAGCAGCCAAGATGGCGGGGGGAGGGAGACCCAGTACTTC.

The chain recombines TRBV5-8 with TRBJ2-1; 7 nucleotides line up with TRBD1. This CDR3 region has 15 residues. Germline V gene sequence: CDR1 SGHTS, CDR2 YDEGEE. After removal of 4 bases from V and 0 bases from J, the junction contained 4 bases not matched to a gene. The CDR3 DNA reads TGTGCCAGCAGCGTGGGACAGAGCTCCTACAATGAGCAGTTCTTC. This gives the protein CASSVGQSSYNEQFF.

The chain joins TRBV9 to TRBJ2-5; D is perhaps TRBD1 (6 bases). The CDR3 has 14 residues. V was pared by 5 bases and J by 1 base, with 12 bases between. Germline CDR1 SGDLS, CDR2 YYNGEE. The CDR3 region has the DNA TGTGCCAGCAGTGAACAGGGCTTCCAAGAGACCCAGTACTTC. Its translation: CASSEQGFQETQYF.

The rearrangement uses TRBV7-9 and TRBJ1-5; no definite D call. Germline assignment: CDR1 SEHNR and CDR2 FQNEAQ (reference sequence). The CDR3 sequence is 13 residues long. Trimming pared 2 bases from V and 1 base from J, leaving 3 bases between. The chain's CDR3 is CASSLQSNQPQHF. For the CDR3, the DNA is TGTGCCAGCAGCTTACAAAGCAATCAGCCCCAGCATTTT.

V and J are TRBV30 and TRBJ1-1, with 7 bases fitting TRBD1. The CDR3 has 11 amino acids. The ends lost 2 bases at V and 11 bases at J; junction bases unmatched: 5. Germline lookup yields CDR1 GTSNPN and CDR2 SVGIG (reference sequence). CDR3 protein: CAWSTTGEAFF. The CDR3 DNA reads as TGTGCCTGGAGTACAACAGGGGAGGCTTTCTTT. Full variable domain (rest looked up from reference TRBV30 and TRBJ1-1): SQTIHQWPATLVQPVGSPLSLECTVEGTSNPNLYWYRQAAGRGLQLLFYSVGIGQISSEVPQNLSASRPQDRQFILSSKKLLLSDSGFYLCAWSTTGEAFFGQGTRLTVV.

This clone occurred a few times. The J gene is TRBJ2-5, the V gene TRBV6-6, with 8 bases lining up with TRBD1. CDR1 and CDR2 from the germline V gene are MNHNY and SVGAGI (reference sequence). There are 15 residues in the CDR3. The ends lost 5 bases at V and 0 bases at J; junction bases unmatched: 5. CDR3 sequence reads: CASSDRDRYQETQYF. The DNA for the CDR3 is TGTGCCAGCAGTGACCGGGACAGGTACCAAGAGACCCAGTACTTC.

The J gene is TRBJ2-5, the V gene TRBV7-2, with D possibly being TRBD2 (5 bases). V was cut by 3 bases and J by 5 bases, with 16 bases left in between. Germline CDR1 and CDR2: SGHTA and FQGNSA. This CDR3 has 15 residues. CDR3 DNA sequence: TGTGCCAGCAGCTTCCAAGGACTTATCCAGGAGACCCAGTACTTC. Encoded protein: CASSFQGLIQETQYF.

The chain combines TRBV27 with TRBJ1-6, with unresolved D. CDR1 is MNHEY and CDR2 is SMNVEV in the germline V gene (reference sequence). The CDR3 has 15 amino acids. The V end lost 4 bases, the J end lost 0 bases, and 7 bases lay between the germline ends. As DNA, the CDR3 is TGTGCCAGCAGTTCTGGAGTCTCCTATAATTCACCCCTCCACTTT. Translation gives CASSSGVSYNSPLHF.

This sequence joins TRBV15 and TRBJ1-6; no definite D call. CDR3 length equals 12 residues. Trimming took 5 bases from V and 14 from J, leaving 13 bases between them. Germline CDR1 and CDR2: LNHNV and YYDKDF (reference sequence). Here the CDR3 reads CATSPPGQALHF. Written as DNA, the CDR3 is TGTGCCACCAGCCCCCCAGGTCAGGCCCTCCACTTT.

V gene TRBV7-2 combines with J gene TRBJ1-1, with TRBD1 matching over 9 bases. The germline CDR1 and CDR2 sequences are SGHTA and FQGNSA. The CDR3 sequence is 14 residues long. V shed 4 bases, J shed 1 base, and the junction held 1 base outside the gene matches. The CDR3 region is CASSSGQGNTEAFF. CDR3 nucleotide sequence: TGTGCCAGCAGCTCGGGACAGGGGAACACTGAAGCTTTCTTT. Full variable domain (missing parts from reference TRBV7-2 and TRBJ1-1): GAGVSQSPSNKVTEKGKDVELRCDPISGHTALYWYRQSLGQGLEFLIYFQGNSAPDKSGLPSDRFSAERTGGSVSTLTIQRTQQEDSAVYLCASSSGQGNTEAFFGQGTRLTVV.

The genes are TRBV6-1 and TRBJ1-1; D is uncertain. Trimming shortened V by 3 bases and J by 5 bases, and 13 bases separated the two germline ends. The CDR3 is 14 amino acids. CDR1 MNHNS and CDR2 SASEGT come from the germline V gene. This CDR3 reads CASSEAGWVTEAFF. In DNA form, the CDR3 reads TGTGCCAGCAGTGAGGCGGGATGGGTTACTGAAGCTTTCTTT.

This sequence joins TRBV29-1 and TRBJ2-3, with 16 bases lining up with TRBD2. This CDR3 has 17 amino acids. The junction had 9 bases not matched to a gene; V was cut back by 6 bases and J by 3 bases. Germline V CDR1 and CDR2: SQVTM, ANQGSEA. This CDR3 is CSVSMGLAGGKTDTQYF. CDR3 nucleotide sequence: TGCAGCGTCAGTATGGGACTAGCGGGGGGGAAGACAGATACGCAGTATTTT.

This clone was seen a handful of times. Other DNA sequences of this sample code for an identical CDR3. CDR3 sequence: CASSLARGNTGELFF. As DNA, the CDR3 is TGTGCCAGCAGCTTAGCGCGGGGCAACACCGGGGAGCTGTTTTTT. The rearrangement joins TRBV7-2 to TRBJ2-2, with D perhaps matching TRBD2 (6 bases). V lost 0 bases and J lost 2, with 7 bases in between. Per the germline V gene, CDR1 is SGHTA and CDR2 is FQGNSA. There are 15 residues in the CDR3.

The chain is built from TRBV30 and TRBJ2-3; a possible D gene is TRBD2 (6 bases). V was clipped by 0 bases and J by 2 bases, with 15 bases between them. Germline lookup yields CDR1 GTSNPN and CDR2 SVGIG (reference sequence). The CDR3 covers 16 residues. CDR3 residues: CAWSVGLAVITDTQYF. CDR3 bases: TGTGCCTGGAGTGTCGGGTTAGCGGTTATCACAGATACGCAGTATTTT. The full variable domain, completed using reference TRBV30 and TRBJ2-3, is SQTIHQWPATLVQPVGSPLSLECTVEGTSNPNLYWYRQAAGRGLQLLFYSVGIGQISSEVPQNLSASRPQDRQFILSSKKLLLSDSGFYLCAWSVGLAVITDTQYFGPGTRLTVL.

The chain joins TRBV19 to TRBJ1-1; 11 nucleotides line up with TRBD1. Germline CDR1 LNHDA, CDR2 SQIVND (reference sequence). The CDR3 is 16 residues long. V shed 2 bases and J 9 bases; nucleotides not matched to a gene: 11. CDR3 in amino acids: CASSILEGQGDRKAFF. The CDR3 coding sequence is TGTGCCAGTAGTATATTGGAGGGACAGGGGGACCGGAAAGCTTTCTTT.

The rearrangement joins TRBV6-4 to TRBJ2-1, with D maybe TRBD2 (6 bases). This CDR3 is built from 17 residues. V was shortened by 4 bases and J by 9 bases, with 25 bases between the two germline ends. Per the germline V gene, CDR1 is MRHNA and CDR2 is SNTAGT. The chain's CDR3 is CASSVVGGIGRSSEQFF. For the CDR3, the DNA is TGTGCCAGCAGTGTAGTAGGCGGAATAGGGAGGTCTAGTGAGCAGTTCTTC.

On this clone: Other nucleotide sequences from this sample produce the same CDR3. V is TRBV9 and J is TRBJ2-7, with 8 nucleotides matching TRBD2. The CDR3 consists of 15 residues. CDR1 SGDLS and CDR2 YYNGEE come from the germline V gene. The V gene end was trimmed by 0 bases and the J gene end by 1 base; junction bases not matched to a gene: 3. For the CDR3, the DNA is TGTGCCAGCAGCGTAGAGGCGGGGGGATCCTACGAGCAGTACTTC. The encoded protein is CASSVEAGGSYEQYF.

Ten or more counts support this clone. This chain connects TRBV11-3 to TRBJ1-4, with a weak D call TRBD1 (6 bases). Deletions cut 1 base from V and 0 bases from J, with 9 bases between. Germline CDR1 is SGHNT and CDR2 is YENEEA. CDR3 size: 16 residues. The CDR3 nucleotides read TGTGCCAGCAGCTTAGGGACAGAGCCAACTAATGAAAAACTGTTTTTT. Translating gives CASSLGTEPTNEKLFF.

CDR3 protein: CASSQERSTVQETQYF. The CDR3 nucleotides read TGCGCCAGCAGCCAAGAAAGGTCGACAGTGCAAGAGACCCAGTACTTC. The rearrangement uses TRBV4-3 and TRBJ2-5; TRBD1 might be the D (5 bases). CDR3 length: 16 amino acids. V was pared by 0 bases and J by 2 bases, with 13 bases between. CDR1 is LGHNA, CDR2 YSLEER, per germline.

The chain uses TRBV6-5 and TRBJ1-2; D is perhaps TRBD1 (6 bases). The CDR3 spans 13 residues. The V gene's germline CDR1 is MNHEY and CDR2 SVGAGI. Trimming shortened V by 6 bases and J by 4 bases, and 12 bases separated the two germline ends. CDR3 in amino acids: CASRPDRTYGYTF. CDR3 in DNA: TGTGCCAGCAGACCAGACAGGACCTATGGCTACACCTTC.